These T cell receptor beta chains were read from a single sample in a study of shared clonotypes between healthy human individuals. Libraries were prepared by immunoSEQ multiplex PCR; TCRdb keeps only in-frame clonotypes and omits some of them. The sample has approximately 500,000 clones; about 95% are singletons. The sample comprised naive CD4+ T cells sorted from blood. The source of these receptors is a woman aged 25 to 39 in good health. CDR3s include the opening cysteine and the closing phenylalanine or tryptophan. Each record gives: D gene, V gene, clone size, J gene, CDR3 DNA, CDR3 protein. D genes are given only for firm matches. Where a row states a size, it is once, few, many or the class of an expanded clone; other rows omit it.

TRBD2	TRBV19	.	TRBJ2-2	TGTGCCAGTAGTAGGACCGGGACTAGCGGCACCGGGGAGCTGTTTTTT	CASSRTGTSGTGELFF
.	TRBV7-2	.	TRBJ2-2	TGTGCCAGCAGTTTCTGGCGTCTAGCGCGCGGGGAGCTGTTTTTT	CASSFWRLARGELFF
.	TRBV28	.	TRBJ1-1	TGTGCCAGCAGTTTAAAAGAGACGAACACTGAAGCTTTCTTT	CASSLKETNTEAFF
TRBD2	TRBV7-9	.	TRBJ2-1	TGTGCCAGCAGCTTCGAGGGAGGGCCAAAGTTCTTC	CASSFEGGPKFF
.	TRBV5-1	.	TRBJ1-4	TGCGCCAGCAGCCCCAGGGGTGGGGGTGAAAAACTGTTTTTT	CASSPRGGGEKLFF
.	TRBV15	.	TRBJ2-7	TGTGCCACCAGCAGAGAAGTAGACTCCTACGAGCAGTACTTC	CATSREVDSYEQYF
TRBD1	TRBV2	.	TRBJ1-5	TGTGCCAGCAGTGGGACAGGGGGGAACCAGCCCCAGCATTTT	CASSGTGGNQPQHF
TRBD2	TRBV28	.	TRBJ2-4	TGTGCCAGCACCCTGCTAGCGGGAGGGTTGAACATTCAGTACTTC	CASTLLAGGLNIQYF
.	TRBV7-5	.	TRBJ2-5	TGTGTCAGAAGCTCAGGCGCCCAAGAGACCCAGTACTTC	CVRSSGAQETQYF
.	TRBV10-3	once	TRBJ1-3	TGTGCCATCAGACCCGGGACGGGTAGTTCTGGAAACACCATATATTTT	CAIRPGTGSSGNTIYF
TRBD2	TRBV6-6	.	TRBJ2-1	TGTGCCAGCTCGGGGACTAGCGGGAGGGTTGAGCAGTTCTTC	CASSGTSGRVEQFF
.	TRBV6-6	.	TRBJ1-6	TGTGCCAGCAGTTCAGGACACGACTCCTATAATTCACCCCTCCACTTT	CASSSGHDSYNSPLHF
.	TRBV27	.	TRBJ2-1	TGTGCCAGCAGTTTATTTCCTTCTTTGGCCGGACGGGCGGATGAGCAGTTCTTC	CASSLFPSLAGRADEQFF
.	TRBV5-1	.	TRBJ2-3	TGCGCCAGCAGCTTGGGGCCCGGACCTCCAGATACGCAGTATTTT	CASSLGPGPPDTQYF
.	TRBV28	.	TRBJ1-4	TGTGCCAGCAGTCAACAGGAAAATGAAAAACTGTTTTTT	CASSQQENEKLFF
.	TRBV14	.	TRBJ1-3	TGTGCCAGCAGCCAAGTGCCAGGGTCGTCGGGAAACACCATATATTTT	CASSQVPGSSGNTIYF
.	TRBV2	.	TRBJ2-3	TGTGCAAAAACTACCAACGGCAGGGAAGGTACTAGCACAGATACGCAGTATTTT	CAKTTNGREGTSTDTQYF
TRBD2	TRBV4-1	.	TRBJ2-1	TGCGCCAGCAGCCACAAGGGACTAGCGGGAGGATCCTACAATGAGCAGTTCTTC	CASSHKGLAGGSYNEQFF
.	TRBV19	.	TRBJ1-2	TGTGCCAGTGAAACACCCGGGACACTCTATGGCTACACCTTC	CASETPGTLYGYTF
TRBD2	TRBV27	.	TRBJ2-1	TGTGCCAGCAGTCCGACTGAAGAAAGCGGGAGAGGTGAGCAGTTCTTC	CASSPTEESGRGEQFF
.	TRBV19	.	TRBJ1-2	TGTGCCAGTAGTATAGATGAGCCGGGACCGCTAGACTATGGCTACACCTTC	CASSIDEPGPLDYGYTF
.	TRBV28	.	TRBJ1-5	TGTGCCAGCAGTTTATCCCCCCCTCTCCAGCATTTT	CASSLSPPLQHF
.	TRBV20-1	.	TRBJ2-3	TGCAGTGCTAGTCTAGGGTTTACGCAGTATTTT	CSASLGFTQYF
TRBD1	TRBV29-1	.	TRBJ2-1	TGCAGCACTCCGGACAGGGCCGATGAGCAGTTCTTC	CSTPDRADEQFF
TRBD1	TRBV7-2	.	TRBJ1-4	TGTGCCAGCAGCTCCACAGGGGCAACTAATGAAAAACTGTTTTTT	CASSSTGATNEKLFF
TRBD2	TRBV28	.	TRBJ2-1	TGTGCCAGCAGGGCGACTAGCGGGAGTTTGAACAATGAGCAGTTCTTC	CASRATSGSLNNEQFF
.	TRBV7-2	.	TRBJ2-7	TGTGCCAGCAGCCAAGCCTACGAGCAGTACTTC	CASSQAYEQYF
.	TRBV30	.	TRBJ1-6	TGTGCCTGGAGTGACCTAGGGGGGCAGGGGAATTCACCCCTCCACTTT	CAWSDLGGQGNSPLHF
TRBD2	TRBV10-1	.	TRBJ2-1	TGCGCCAGCAGACCCGGGACTAGCGGGAGAGACGAGCAGTTCTTC	CASRPGTSGRDEQFF
TRBD1	TRBV6-5	.	TRBJ1-6	TGTGCCAGCAGTTTGACAGGGAGAAGCTATAATTCACCCCTCCACTTT	CASSLTGRSYNSPLHF
.	TRBV19	.	TRBJ2-7	TGTGCCAGTAGTATATCCAGGGATTCGAACGAGCAGTACTTC	CASSISRDSNEQYF
.	TRBV7-9	.	TRBJ2-7	TGTGCCAGCAGCCAAGGCCCCCAGCGGTGGGAGCAGTACTTC	CASSQGPQRWEQYF
.	TRBV7-9	.	TRBJ1-1	TGTGCCAGCAGCGGGGCGAACACTGAAGCTTTCTTT	CASSGANTEAFF
.	TRBV7-8	.	TRBJ2-7	TGTGCCAGCAGACGACTGGGCCCCCACGAGCAGTACTTC	CASRRLGPHEQYF
TRBD1	TRBV5-1	.	TRBJ1-2	TGCGCCAGCAGCATCGGGACAGCCACCCTTTATGGCTACACCTTC	CASSIGTATLYGYTF
.	TRBV5-5	.	TRBJ1-1	TGTGCCAGCAGCCCACGTTCGGGACCCGGTACTGAAGCTTTCTTT	CASSPRSGPGTEAFF
.	TRBV27	.	TRBJ2-1	TGTGCCAGCAGTTTGGGGCGGGGCGCGAATCCTGAGCAGTTCTTC	CASSLGRGANPEQFF
.	TRBV7-9	.	TRBJ2-1	TGTGCCAGCAGCTTAGTCGGCCTGGCTGATGAGCAGTTCTTC	CASSLVGLADEQFF
TRBD1	TRBV28	.	TRBJ1-2	TGTGCCAGCAGTCGGCGGGACAGGGTTTATGGCTACACCTTC	CASSRRDRVYGYTF
TRBD2	TRBV5-6	.	TRBJ2-1	TGTGCCAGCAGCGATAGGACTAGCTGGGGGTACAATGAGCAGTTCTTC	CASSDRTSWGYNEQFF
TRBD1	TRBV28	once	TRBJ1-2	TGTGCCAGCAGTTTATCGCTGGGGACAGGCGTAAAGTATGGCTACACCTTC	CASSLSLGTGVKYGYTF
.	TRBV5-3	.	TRBJ2-7	TGTGCCAGAAGCTTTTTCGATGACGGACTACGATCCAAGGAGCAGTACTTC	CARSFFDDGLRSKEQYF
TRBD1	TRBV6-6	.	TRBJ2-2	TGTGCCAGCAGGGGACAGGGGGCCGGGGAGCTGTTTTTT	CASRGQGAGELFF
TRBD1	TRBV2	.	TRBJ1-4	TGTGCCAGCAGTATACAGGGGGAATATGAAAAACTGTTTTTT	CASSIQGEYEKLFF
TRBD1	TRBV18	.	TRBJ2-3	TGTGCCAGCTCACCATACATGGGACAGGGCAACACAGATACGCAGTATTTT	CASSPYMGQGNTDTQYF
.	TRBV4-1	.	TRBJ2-2	TGCGCCAGCAGCCAAGAAGGACTGACGTGGGGAGGAACCGGGGAGCTGTTTTTT	CASSQEGLTWGGTGELFF
.	TRBV30	.	TRBJ1-6	TGTGCCTGGGCCGGACACCATAATTCACCCCTCCACTTT	CAWAGHHNSPLHF
.	TRBV15	.	TRBJ1-1	TGTGCCACCAGCAGAAAGGGCAGTCTTTTGACTGAAGCTTTCTTT	CATSRKGSLLTEAFF
TRBD2	TRBV7-9	.	TRBJ2-1	TGTGCCAGCAGCTTAGCGGGGGGGAATGAGCAGTTCTTC	CASSLAGGNEQFF
.	TRBV10-3	.	TRBJ2-7	TGTGCCATCAGTGAACTCTCCCACGAGCAGTACTTC	CAISELSHEQYF
TRBD2	TRBV18	once	TRBJ2-5	TGTGCCAGCTCACTCGCCGGGGGGTACCAAGAGACCCAGTACTTC	CASSLAGGYQETQYF
TRBD1	TRBV5-8	.	TRBJ1-1	TGTGCCAGCAGCTTGAGTACAGGGGTGAACACTGAAGCTTTCTTT	CASSLSTGVNTEAFF